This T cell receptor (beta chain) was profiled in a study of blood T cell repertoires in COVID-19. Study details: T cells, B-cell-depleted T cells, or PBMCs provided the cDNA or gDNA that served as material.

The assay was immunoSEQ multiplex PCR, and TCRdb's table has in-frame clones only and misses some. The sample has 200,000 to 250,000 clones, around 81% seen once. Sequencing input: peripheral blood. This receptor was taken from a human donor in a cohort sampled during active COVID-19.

The CDR3 sequence is CASSLSGGSNSPLHF. For the CDR3, the DNA is TGTGCCAGCAGCTTATCCGGGGGAAGTAATTCACCCCTCCACTTT. The chain employs TRBV7-3 and TRBJ1-6; maybe TRBD1 (5 bases). Per the germline V gene, CDR1 is SGHTA and CDR2 is FQGTGA. The CDR3 has 15 amino acids. The V end lost 2 bases, the J end lost 6 bases, and 11 bases lay between the germline ends.